The 21 T cell receptor beta chains presented below share a single source sample, sequenced in a study of blood T cell repertoires in COVID-19. Only in-frame clones appear in the TCRdb table, and some are missing; sequencing was by immunoSEQ multiplex PCR. The profile covers around 170,000 clones, with approximately 88% appearing a single time and approximately 2.9% taken by the ten largest. What was sequenced was peripheral blood. The receptors derive from a woman aged 55-75 years with acute or convalescent COVID-19.

J is TRBJ1-3 and V is TRBV6-6, with unresolved D. Per germline, CDR1 MNHNY and CDR2 SVGAGI (reference sequence). This CDR3 region has 13 residues. V lost 6 bases, J lost 8 bases, and 14 bases lay in between. CDR3 amino acids: CASSPNSGDTIYF. In DNA form, the CDR3 reads TGTGCCAGCAGCCCTAACAGCGGCGACACCATATATTTT.

CDR3 residues: CASSYGGVFGTQYF. The CDR3 nucleotides are TGTGCCAGCAGTTACGGAGGAGTCTTTGGGACCCAGTACTTC. This chain connects TRBV6-2 or TRBV6-3 to TRBJ2-5; maybe TRBD2 (5 bases). Trimming left V 2 bases short and J 7 bases short, with 14 bases between. The CDR3 extends over 14 amino acids. The V gene's germline CDR1 is MNHEY and CDR2 SVGEGT.

The rearrangement links TRBV29-1 to TRBJ2-1; 9 bases are shared with TRBD1. The CDR3 is 13 amino acids. V trimming: 8 bases; J trimming: 9 bases; junction bases outside the gene matches: 11. CDR1 is SQVTM and CDR2 is ANQGSEA in the germline V gene. This chain's CDR3 is CSSRTGVGGEQFF. CDR3 nucleotide sequence: TGCAGCTCAAGGACAGGGGTGGGAGGTGAGCAGTTCTTC.

The chain employs TRBV7-9 and TRBJ2-5, with 8 positions matching TRBD2. With V trimmed by 9 bases and J by 1 base, 7 bases remained unmatched. This CDR3 region has 14 residues. Germline V gives CDR1 SEHNR, CDR2 FQNEAQ (reference sequence). CDR3 loop: CASIAGLAQETQYF. DNA of the CDR3: TGTGCCAGTATAGCTGGACTAGCCCAAGAGACCCAGTACTTC.

The rearrangement links TRBV28 to TRBJ2-6, with a weak D call TRBD1 (5 bases). The CDR3 loop spans 17 amino acids. The germline gives CDR1 MDHEN, CDR2 SYDVKM. Trimming stripped 4 bases from V and 0 bases from J, with 13 bases between. The CDR3 nucleotides read TGTGCCAGCAGTTCTCAACAGGACCGCTCTGGGGCCAACGTCCTGACTTTC. It encodes CASSSQQDRSGANVLTF.

V and J are TRBV18 and TRBJ1-2; 7 bases are shared with TRBD1. Per germline, CDR1 KGHSH and CDR2 LQKENI. The CDR3 is 14 amino acids. The trim removed 1 base at V and 7 bases at J, leaving 6 bases unmatched. Here the CDR3 DNA reads TGTGCCAGCTCACCACAACTAGACAGGGCTGGCTACACCTTC. It is translated as CASSPQLDRAGYTF.

The chain carries TRBV9 and TRBJ2-5, with D possibly TRBD2 on 5 matching bases. CDR1 SGDLS and CDR2 YYNGEE come from the germline V gene. The CDR3 consists of 16 residues. V shed 3 bases and J shed 3 bases, with 18 bases lying between them. The DNA for the CDR3 is TGTGCCAGCAGCGGGAGGCGGACCACGAATAAAGAGACCCAGTACTTC. Amino acid sequence: CASSGRRTTNKETQYF.

V usage is TRBV23-1 and J usage is TRBJ2-6, with 10 bases that match TRBD1. TRBV23-1 is identified as an open reading frame with a role that is uncertain. This CDR3 contains 18 residues. The junction had 4 bases not matched to a gene; V was cut back by 2 bases and J by 0 bases. The CDR3 bases are TGCGCCAGCAGTCAACGGGACAGGGGAATCTCTGGGGCCAACGTCCTGACTTTC. Translation: CASSQRDRGISGANVLTF.

V gene TRBV6-1 combines with J gene TRBJ2-1; a possible D gene is TRBD2 (6 bases). The V and J ends lost 1 base and 8 bases respectively, with 15 bases between them. From germline, CDR1 is MNHNS and CDR2 SASEGT. The CDR3 is 15 amino acids. The CDR3, as DNA: TGTGCCAGCAGTGAAGAGCTGTCCGGGAGTCATGAGCAGTTCTTC. It translates to CASSEELSGSHEQFF.

This clone has a single count. This rearrangement joins TRBV11-2 to TRBJ2-6, with D hard to call. The length of the CDR3 is 15 residues. The V end was cut by 4 bases, the J end by 0 bases, with 7 bases between. Germline V gives CDR1 SGHAT, CDR2 FQNNGV. The CDR3 reads CASSSSVSGANVLTF. CDR3 bases: TGTGCCAGCAGCTCCTCAGTCTCTGGGGCCAACGTCCTGACTTTC.

The chain combines TRBV5-6 with TRBJ2-7, with TRBD1 matching 10 bases. The CDR3 covers 16 residues. Germline trimming cut 5 bases from V and 0 bases from J; bases unmatched to any gene: 8. Germline V gene data show CDR1 as SGHDT and CDR2 as YYEEEE. The CDR3, as DNA: TGTGCCAGCAGTCCGCGGACAGGGGGATTCTCCTACGAGCAGTACTTC. Its translation: CASSPRTGGFSYEQYF.

The chain recombines TRBV18 with TRBJ2-7, with 10 bases lining up with TRBD1. CDR1 KGHSH and CDR2 LQKENI come from the germline V gene. The CDR3 is 15 residues long. After removal of 3 bases from V and 5 bases from J, the junction contained 7 bases not matched to a gene. The CDR3 bases are TGTGCCAGCTCACCTTGGGGACAGGGGATGAACGAGCAGTACTTC. It specifies CASSPWGQGMNEQYF.

The rearrangement links TRBV12-3 or TRBV12-4 to TRBJ1-2; 7 nucleotides line up with TRBD1. This CDR3 is built from 13 residues. V was pared by 5 bases and J by 4 bases, with 4 bases of the junction left unmatched. The CDR3 sequence is CASSRWDSYGYTF. CDR3 DNA: TGTGCCAGCAGTCGATGGGACAGCTATGGCTACACCTTC.

Here the CDR3 reads CASSLGREWEAFF. For the CDR3, the DNA is TGCGCCAGCAGCTTGGGGAGGGAGTGGGAAGCTTTCTTT. The chain joins TRBV5-1 to TRBJ1-1; D unclear. V was cut by 0 bases and J by 8 bases, with 11 bases left in between. Germline assignment: CDR1 SGHRS and CDR2 YFSETQ. The CDR3 length is 13 residues.

The CDR3 region has the DNA TGTGCCAGTAGTAACCTAGGAGGGAATGAAAAACTGTTTTTT. Its translation is CASSNLGGNEKLFF. The chain combines TRBV19 with TRBJ1-4; no definite D call. V lost 4 bases to trimming and J lost 5 bases, with 11 bases between them. Germline V gene data show CDR1 as LNHDA and CDR2 as SQIVND (reference sequence). This CDR3 is built from 14 residues.

The V gene is TRBV6-5, the J gene TRBJ1-5; D gene unclear. This CDR3 has 13 amino acids. Trimming cost V 8 bases and J 2 bases, with 10 bases left between them. The V gene's germline CDR1 is MNHEY and CDR2 SVGAGI. CDR3 loop: CASRGNGNQPQHF. CDR3 nucleotide sequence: TGTGCCAGCCGGGGAAACGGCAATCAGCCCCAGCATTTT.

This rearrangement joins TRBV6-2 or TRBV6-3 to TRBJ1-1; 8 bases are a match to TRBD1. Unmatched junction bases numbered 3, after V lost 4 bases and J lost 2 bases. CDR1 is MNHEY and CDR2 is SVGEGT in the germline V gene. The CDR3 extends over 14 amino acids. CDR3 nucleotide sequence: TGTGCCAGCAGTTCGCAGGGGGCTAACACTGAAGCTTTCTTT. As protein: CASSSQGANTEAFF.

The chain joins TRBV10-3 to TRBJ2-1, with D perhaps matching TRBD2 (7 bases). The CDR3 is made up of 14 amino acids. Germline V CDR1 and CDR2: ENHRY, SYGVKD. Trimming removed 4 bases from V and 5 bases from J, with 12 bases in between. Here the CDR3 reads CAISGGGGNNEQFF. The CDR3 bases are TGTGCCATCAGTGGAGGGGGGGGCAACAATGAGCAGTTCTTC.

The chain couples TRBV7-2 to TRBJ1-2; the D is unclear. The CDR3 covers 13 residues. V was pared by 8 bases and J by 5 bases, with 15 bases between. Germline assignment: CDR1 SGHTA and CDR2 FQGNSA. CDR3 region: CASAEVLLYGYTF. The CDR3 DNA sequence: TGTGCCAGCGCCGAGGTTCTCCTATATGGCTACACCTTC.

The J gene is TRBJ2-1, the V gene TRBV19; possible D gene TRBD1, 5 bases. This CDR3 is built from 11 residues. V shed 9 bases and J shed 8 bases, with 11 bases lying between them. Germline CDR1 and CDR2: LNHDA and SQIVND (reference sequence). DNA of the CDR3: TGTGCCAGCGATCAGGGCTATGAGCAGTTCTTC. It codes for CASDQGYEQFF.

V and J are TRBV4-3 and TRBJ2-5; D is perhaps TRBD1 (5 bases). Germline lookup yields CDR1 LGHNA and CDR2 YSLEER. The CDR3 has 15 residues. The V end was cut by 4 bases, the J end by 1 base, with 13 bases between. The chain's CDR3 is CASSPTGQGQETQYF. The CDR3 nucleotides are TGCGCCAGCAGCCCTACCGGGCAGGGCCAAGAGACCCAGTACTTC.